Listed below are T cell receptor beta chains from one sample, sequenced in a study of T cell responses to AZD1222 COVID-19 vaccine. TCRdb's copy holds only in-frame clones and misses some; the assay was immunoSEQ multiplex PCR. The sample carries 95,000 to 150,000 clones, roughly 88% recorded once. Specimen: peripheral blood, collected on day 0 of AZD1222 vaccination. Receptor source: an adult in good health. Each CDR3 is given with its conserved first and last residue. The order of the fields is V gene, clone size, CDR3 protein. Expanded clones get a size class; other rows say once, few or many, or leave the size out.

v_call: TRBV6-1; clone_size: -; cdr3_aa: CASSEVVNSYEQYF
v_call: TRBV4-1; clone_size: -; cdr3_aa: CASSQVATSGGWETQYF
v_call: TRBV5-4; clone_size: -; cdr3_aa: CASSERGEYNEQFF
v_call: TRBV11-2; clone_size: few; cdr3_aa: CASSPLRRDRDYEQYF
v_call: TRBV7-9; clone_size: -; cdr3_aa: CASSTGYEQYF
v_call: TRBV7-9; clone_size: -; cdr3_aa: CASSLAAPGNTIYF
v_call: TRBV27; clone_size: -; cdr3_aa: CASSSTGGRYTF
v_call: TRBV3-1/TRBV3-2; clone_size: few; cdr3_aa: CASSQGTAGNTIYF
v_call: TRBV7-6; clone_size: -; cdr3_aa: CASSLYVGVTYEQYF
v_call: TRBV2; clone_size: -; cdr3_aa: CASSELPYQAFF
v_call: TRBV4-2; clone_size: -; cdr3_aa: CASSQDSGAQPQHF
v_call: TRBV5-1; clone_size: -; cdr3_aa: CASSSGISSYNEQFF
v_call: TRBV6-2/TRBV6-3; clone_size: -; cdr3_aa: CASSYDQGNTEAFF
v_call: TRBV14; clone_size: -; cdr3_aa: CASSQEPGLQETQYF
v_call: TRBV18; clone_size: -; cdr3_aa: CASSPAGGEGRYTF
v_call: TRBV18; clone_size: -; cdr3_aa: CASSPQGYQETQYF
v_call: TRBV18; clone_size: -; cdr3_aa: CASSPTSGALNEQFF
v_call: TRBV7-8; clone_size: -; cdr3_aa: CASSSGTGGDYGYTF
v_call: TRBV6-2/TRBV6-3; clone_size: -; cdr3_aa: CASTPKGQTYEQYF
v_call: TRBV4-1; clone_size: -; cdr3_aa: CASSQEWTSDEQFF
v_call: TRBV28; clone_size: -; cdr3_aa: CASSLTSGGNRAYTQYF
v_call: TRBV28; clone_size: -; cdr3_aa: CASSATGGVNIQYF
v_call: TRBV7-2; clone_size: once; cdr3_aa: CASSLASTSETQYF
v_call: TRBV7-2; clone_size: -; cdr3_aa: CASSQEGFGEQFF
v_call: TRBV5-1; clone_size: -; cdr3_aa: CASSWGTSGEYNEQFF
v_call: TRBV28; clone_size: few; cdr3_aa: CASSSLMTGAYEQYF
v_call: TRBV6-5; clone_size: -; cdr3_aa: CASSPGTGGNQPQHF
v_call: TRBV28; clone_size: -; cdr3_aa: CATYSSSDAFF
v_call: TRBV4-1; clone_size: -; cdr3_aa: CASSQDGGSGAYGYTF
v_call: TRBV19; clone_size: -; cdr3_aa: CASSPRQGQLFF
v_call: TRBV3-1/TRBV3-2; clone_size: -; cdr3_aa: CASSQTVYGYTF
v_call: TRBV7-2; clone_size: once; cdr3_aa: CASSLAGGGGELFF
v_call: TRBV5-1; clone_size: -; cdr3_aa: CASSRDPGNYGYTF
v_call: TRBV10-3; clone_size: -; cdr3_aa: CAISDSHSAGELFF
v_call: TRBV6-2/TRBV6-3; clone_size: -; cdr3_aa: CASSETGQGTHEQYF
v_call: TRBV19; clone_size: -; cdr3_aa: CASSIFPGAGGQPQHF